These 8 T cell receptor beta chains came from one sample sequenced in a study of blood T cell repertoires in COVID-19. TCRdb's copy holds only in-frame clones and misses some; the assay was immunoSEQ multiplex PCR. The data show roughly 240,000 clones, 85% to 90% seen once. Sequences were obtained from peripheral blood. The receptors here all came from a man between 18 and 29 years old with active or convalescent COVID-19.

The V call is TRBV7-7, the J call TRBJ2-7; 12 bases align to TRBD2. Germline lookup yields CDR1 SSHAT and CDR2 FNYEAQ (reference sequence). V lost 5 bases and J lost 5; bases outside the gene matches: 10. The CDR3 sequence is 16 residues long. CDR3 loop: CASSPSGASGGDEQYF. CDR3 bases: TGTGCCAGCAGCCCTTCAGGGGCTAGCGGGGGGGACGAGCAGTACTTC.

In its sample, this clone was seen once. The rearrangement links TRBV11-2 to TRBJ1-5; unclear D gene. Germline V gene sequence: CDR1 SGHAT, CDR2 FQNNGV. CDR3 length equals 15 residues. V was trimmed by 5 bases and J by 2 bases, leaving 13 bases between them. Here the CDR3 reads CASSEDSGGNQPQHF. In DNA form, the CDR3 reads TGTGCCAGCAGCGAGGACTCCGGGGGCAATCAGCCCCAGCATTTT.

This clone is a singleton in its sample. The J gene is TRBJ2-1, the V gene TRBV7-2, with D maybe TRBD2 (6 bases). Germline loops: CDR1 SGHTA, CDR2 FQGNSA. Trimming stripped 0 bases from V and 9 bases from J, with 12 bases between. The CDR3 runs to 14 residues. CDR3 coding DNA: TGTGCCAGCAGCTTAGCGGGGGGTGGAGGTGAGCAGTTCTTC. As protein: CASSLAGGGGEQFF.

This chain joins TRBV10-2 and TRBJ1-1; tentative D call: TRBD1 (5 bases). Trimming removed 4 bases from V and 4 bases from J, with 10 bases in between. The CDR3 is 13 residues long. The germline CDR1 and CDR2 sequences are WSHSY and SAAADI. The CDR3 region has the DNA TGCGCCAGCAGTGGGGGGGTCTCCACTGAAGCTTTCTTT. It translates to CASSGGVSTEAFF.

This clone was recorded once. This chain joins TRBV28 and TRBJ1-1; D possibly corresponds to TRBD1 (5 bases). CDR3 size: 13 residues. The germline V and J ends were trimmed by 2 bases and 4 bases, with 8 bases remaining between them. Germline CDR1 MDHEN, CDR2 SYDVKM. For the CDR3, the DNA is TGTGCCAGCAGTTTAGGGGGGAGCACTGAAGCTTTCTTT. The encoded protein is CASSLGGSTEAFF.

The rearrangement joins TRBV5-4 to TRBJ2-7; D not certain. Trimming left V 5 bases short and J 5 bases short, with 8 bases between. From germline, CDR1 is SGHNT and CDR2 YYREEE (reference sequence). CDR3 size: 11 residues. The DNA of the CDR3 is TGTGCCAGCAGATATAACAACGAGCAGTACTTC. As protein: CASRYNNEQYF.

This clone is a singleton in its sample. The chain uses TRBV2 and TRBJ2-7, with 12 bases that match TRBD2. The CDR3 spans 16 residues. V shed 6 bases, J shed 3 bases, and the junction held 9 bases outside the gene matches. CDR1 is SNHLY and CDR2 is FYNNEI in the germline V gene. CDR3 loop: CASSALAGGLDYEQYF. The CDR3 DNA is TGTGCCAGCAGCGCCCTAGCGGGAGGGTTAGACTACGAGCAGTACTTC.

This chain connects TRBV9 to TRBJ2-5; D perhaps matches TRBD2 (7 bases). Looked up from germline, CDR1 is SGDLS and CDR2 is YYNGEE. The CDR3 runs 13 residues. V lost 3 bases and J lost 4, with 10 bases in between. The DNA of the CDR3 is TGTGCCAGCAGCGACCGGGGGGCAGAGACCCAGTACTTC. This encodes CASSDRGAETQYF.